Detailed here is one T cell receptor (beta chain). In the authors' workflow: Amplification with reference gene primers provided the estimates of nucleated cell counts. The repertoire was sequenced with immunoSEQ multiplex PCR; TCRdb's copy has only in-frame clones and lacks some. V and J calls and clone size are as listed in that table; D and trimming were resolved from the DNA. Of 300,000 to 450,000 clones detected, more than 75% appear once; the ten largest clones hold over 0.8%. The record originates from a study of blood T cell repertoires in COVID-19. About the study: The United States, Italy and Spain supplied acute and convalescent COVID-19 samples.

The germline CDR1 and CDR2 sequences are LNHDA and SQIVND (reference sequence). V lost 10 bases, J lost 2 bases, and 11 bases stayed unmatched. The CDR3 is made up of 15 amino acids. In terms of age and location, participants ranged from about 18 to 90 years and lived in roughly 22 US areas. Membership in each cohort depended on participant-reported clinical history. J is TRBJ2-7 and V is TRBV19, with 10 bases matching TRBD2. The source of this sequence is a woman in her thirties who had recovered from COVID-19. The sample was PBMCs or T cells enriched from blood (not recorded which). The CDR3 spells CATRAASGGTYEQYF. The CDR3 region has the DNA TGTGCCACCAGAGCCGCTAGCGGGGGAACCTACGAGCAGTACTTC.